The rows below give T cell receptor beta chains drawn from one sample of a study of T-cell reconstitution after alpha-beta-depleted transplantation in children. TCRdb passed the PCR reads through MiXCR, listing each CDR3 protein once. The profile shows some 180,000 distinct CDR3 sequences, about 7% of them singletons. The sequencing here drew on PBMCs, taken before TCRalphabeta/CD19-depleted stem cell transplant. The origin of the receptors is a boy under 10 years old with acute lymphoblastic leukemia, due to receive a stem cell transplant. Both conserved end residues are part of each CDR3.

v_gene,j_gene,CDR3aa
TRBV5-1,TRBJ1-1,CASSFASAGVNTEAFF
TRBV20-1,TRBJ2-1,CSARDRVGNEQFF
TRBV12-3/TRBV12-4,TRBJ2-2,CASGPLASGELFF
TRBV6-1,TRBJ1-6,CASRELLIVGVSPLHF
TRBV20-1,TRBJ2-3,CSAVEPGGPTDTQYF
TRBV4-2,TRBJ1-5,CASSQEGSVIGNQPQHF
TRBV20-1,TRBJ1-1,CSARDLGGEAFF
TRBV11-2,TRBJ2-3,CASSTGTSGPTDTQYF
TRBV4-1,TRBJ2-1,CASSQGGHNEQFF
TRBV7-2,TRBJ2-5,CASSDTGTGGETQYF
TRBV7-6,TRBJ2-3,CASSWNSGDTQYF
TRBV12-3/TRBV12-4,TRBJ1-1,CASSFGTAGGTEAFF
TRBV7-8,TRBJ2-7,CASSLNVDGYEQYF
TRBV2,TRBJ2-5,CASSDGSSTLSETQYF
TRBV28,TRBJ2-2,CASSLGQGLTGELFF
TRBV5-1,TRBJ2-1,CASSLQAPTGNEQFF
TRBV4-3,TRBJ2-3,CASSPDRGSVTDTQYF
TRBV7-2,TRBJ2-1,CASSPTSGGPPGNEQFF
TRBV28,TRBJ1-4,CASTSPRGVEKLFF
TRBV11-2,TRBJ1-3,CASSLGPFGTVGNTIYF
TRBV24-1,TRBJ2-1,CATSDPRTSMDEQFF
TRBV7-2,TRBJ2-7,CASSLRPGEEQYF
TRBV28,TRBJ2-7,CASSHRGGYYEQYF
TRBV15,TRBJ2-5,CATSRDQDRGQETQYF